A few counts support the clone carrying this T cell receptor beta chain. Its target is not known. A read error may produce the germline difference seen at one junction end. A sample-barcoded 5' primer and a J-beta primer mix were used in a second PCR of about 7 to 12 cycles. TCRdb ran MiXCR on the 5' RACE reads and lists one entry per CDR3 protein. The sample lists roughly 900,000 distinct CDR3 sequences; under 30% were seen once. The data derive from a study of blood T cells in healthy people across ages. Broader study findings: It was not known whether donors were CMV positive (a possible confounder of expanded clonotype changes). Naive CD4+ cell counts and diversity both ran higher in long-lived than in aged donors.

At least 7 million PBMCs were isolated per sample. Per germline, CDR1 DFQATT and CDR2 SNEGSKA (reference sequence). The CDR3 consists of 14 residues. Input material: blood. This TCR derives from a woman of 80 years or more in good health. The chain recombines TRBV20-1 with TRBJ1-5, with D perhaps TRBD1 (5 bases). This chain's CDR3 is CSAVWDARNQLQHF. CDR3 in DNA: TGCAGTGCTGTATGGGACGCGCGCAATCAGCTCCAGCATTTT.